This T cell receptor beta chain was documented in a study of T-cell memory formation after mild COVID-19. Study as a whole: There were largely donor-specific TCR clusters.

In TCRdb, the 5' RACE reads were re-called with MiXCR into one record per CDR3 protein. This sample carries 400,000 to 500,000 distinct CDR3 sequences, roughly a quarter of them seen once, and the ten largest clones take about 8.7%. This CDR3 is 16 amino acids long. The germline gives CDR1 SGHVS, CDR2 FQNEAQ. V was clipped by 3 bases and J by 8 bases, with 20 bases between them. General study findings and limits: Contracting clones localized mainly to CM and EM when CD4+ and mainly to EMRA when CD8+.

This clonotype has a handful of counts. Its antigen remains unidentified. The sequenced sample consisted of PBMCs or a T cell subset sorted from them (not recorded which). The sequence was collected from an adult woman who had mild COVID-19 (a few samples of this study predate the infection). Cell type and time point are not known. V is TRBV7-8 and J is TRBJ2-1; D unresolved. The CDR3, as DNA: TGTGCCAGCAGCTTCCGATGGTCCCCGGTTGGCGATGAGCAGTTCTTC. Protein: CASSFRWSPVGDEQFF. The full variable domain, in which reference TRBV7-8 and TRBJ2-1 provide the parts outside the CDR3, is GAGVSQSPRYKVAKRGQDVALRCDPISGHVSLFWYQQALGQGPEFLTYFQNEAQLDKSGLPSDRFFAERPEGSVSTLKIQRTQQEDSAVYLCASSFRWSPVGDEQFFGPGTRLTVL.